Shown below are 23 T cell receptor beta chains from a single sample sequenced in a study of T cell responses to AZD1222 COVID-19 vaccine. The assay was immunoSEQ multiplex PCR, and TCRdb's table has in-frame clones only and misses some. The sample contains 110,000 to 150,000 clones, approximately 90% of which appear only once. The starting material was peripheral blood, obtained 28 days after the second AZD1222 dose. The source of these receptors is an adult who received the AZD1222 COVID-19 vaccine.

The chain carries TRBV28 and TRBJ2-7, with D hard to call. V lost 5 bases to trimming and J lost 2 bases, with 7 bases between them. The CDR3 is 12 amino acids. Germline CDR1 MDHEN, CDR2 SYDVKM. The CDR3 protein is CASSPPTYEQYF. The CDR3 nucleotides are TGTGCCAGCAGTCCCCCTACCTACGAGCAGTACTTC.

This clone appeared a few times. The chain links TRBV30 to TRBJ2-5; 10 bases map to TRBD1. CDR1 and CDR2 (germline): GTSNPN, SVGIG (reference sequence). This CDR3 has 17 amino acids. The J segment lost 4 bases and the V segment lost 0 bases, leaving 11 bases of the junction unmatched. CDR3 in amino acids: CAWSVWDRGDRGETQYF. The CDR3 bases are TGTGCCTGGAGTGTATGGGACAGGGGAGATCGGGGAGAGACCCAGTACTTC. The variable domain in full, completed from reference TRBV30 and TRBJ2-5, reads SQTIHQWPATLVQPVGSPLSLECTVEGTSNPNLYWYRQAAGRGLQLLFYSVGIGQISSEVPQNLSASRPQDRQFILSSKKLLLSDSGFYLCAWSVWDRGDRGETQYFGPGTRLLVL.

This CDR3 is CASRLSSGNTIYF. The CDR3 coding sequence is TGTGCCAGCAGGTTGAGCTCTGGAAACACCATATATTTT. The V and J genes are TRBV7-8 and TRBJ1-3; the D is unclear. Trimming cost V 6 bases and J 0 bases, with 6 bases left between them. The CDR3 is 13 amino acids. CDR1 is SGHVS and CDR2 is FQNEAQ in the germline V gene.

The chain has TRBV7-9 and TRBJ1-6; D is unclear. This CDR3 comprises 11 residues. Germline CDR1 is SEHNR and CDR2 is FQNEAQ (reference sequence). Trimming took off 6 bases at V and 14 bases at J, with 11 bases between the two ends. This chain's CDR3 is CASSAGTTLHF. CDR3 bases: TGTGCCAGCAGTGCAGGTACTACCCTCCACTTT. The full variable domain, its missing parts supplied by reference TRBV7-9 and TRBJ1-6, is DTGVSQNPRHKITKRGQNVTFRCDPISEHNRLYWYRQTLGQGPEFLTYFQNEAQLEKSRLLSDRFSAERPKGSFSTLEIQRTEQGDSAMYLCASSAGTTLHFGNGTRLTVT.

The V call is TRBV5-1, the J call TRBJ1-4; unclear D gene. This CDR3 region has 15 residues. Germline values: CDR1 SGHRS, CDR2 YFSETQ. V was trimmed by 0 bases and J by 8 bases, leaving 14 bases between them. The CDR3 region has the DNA TGCGCCAGCAGCTTGGCTGCGCAAGAGGAGGAAAAACTGTTTTTT. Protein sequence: CASSLAAQEEEKLFF. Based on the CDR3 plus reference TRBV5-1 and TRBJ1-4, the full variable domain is KAGVTQTPRYLIKTRGQQVTLSCSPISGHRSVSWYQQTPGQGLQFLFEYFSETQRNKGNFPGRFSGRQFSNSRSEMNVSTLELGDSALYLCASSLAAQEEEKLFFGSGTQLSVL.

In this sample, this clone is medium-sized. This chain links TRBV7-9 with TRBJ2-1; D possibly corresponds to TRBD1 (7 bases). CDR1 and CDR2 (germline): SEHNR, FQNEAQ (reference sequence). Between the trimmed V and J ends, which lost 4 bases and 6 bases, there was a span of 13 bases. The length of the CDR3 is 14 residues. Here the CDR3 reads CASSSPQGGNEQFF. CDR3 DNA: TGTGCCAGCAGCTCCCCCCAGGGGGGCAATGAGCAGTTCTTC.

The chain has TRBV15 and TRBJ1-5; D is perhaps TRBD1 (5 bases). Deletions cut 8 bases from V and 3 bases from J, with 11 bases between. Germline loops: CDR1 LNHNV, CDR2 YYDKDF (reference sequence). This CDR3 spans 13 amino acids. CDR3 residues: CATGGGTNQPQHF. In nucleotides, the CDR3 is TGTGCCACCGGGGGTGGAACCAATCAGCCCCAGCATTTT.

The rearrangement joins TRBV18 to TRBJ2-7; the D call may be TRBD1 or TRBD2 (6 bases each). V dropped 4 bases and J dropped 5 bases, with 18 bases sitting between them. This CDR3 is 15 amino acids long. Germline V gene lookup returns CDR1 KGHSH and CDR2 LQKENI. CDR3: CASSLAGGLRDEQYF. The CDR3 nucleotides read TGTGCCAGCTCACTGGCCGGGGGCCTCCGCGACGAGCAGTACTTC.

Here the CDR3 reads CASSLIGGGNQPQHF. The DNA for the CDR3 is TGTGCCAGCAGTTTAATTGGGGGTGGAAATCAGCCCCAGCATTTT. The J gene is TRBJ1-5, the V gene TRBV6-2 or TRBV6-3, with a possible D match to TRBD1 (5 bases). Deletions cut 4 bases from V and 4 bases from J, with 14 bases between. From germline, CDR1 is MNHEY and CDR2 SVGEGT. The CDR3 has 15 amino acids.

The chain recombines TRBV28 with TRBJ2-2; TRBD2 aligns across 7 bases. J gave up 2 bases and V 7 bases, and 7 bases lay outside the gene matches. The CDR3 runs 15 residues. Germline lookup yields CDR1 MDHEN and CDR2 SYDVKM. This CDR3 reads CASTPGTINTGELFF. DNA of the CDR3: TGTGCCAGCACCCCCGGGACTATCAACACCGGGGAGCTGTTTTTT.

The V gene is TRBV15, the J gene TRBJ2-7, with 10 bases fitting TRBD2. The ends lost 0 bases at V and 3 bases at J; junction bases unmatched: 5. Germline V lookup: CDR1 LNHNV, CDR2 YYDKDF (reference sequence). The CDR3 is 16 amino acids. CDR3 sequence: CATSRDLASGSYEQYF. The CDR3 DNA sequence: TGTGCCACCAGCAGAGATTTGGCTAGCGGGAGCTACGAGCAGTACTTC.

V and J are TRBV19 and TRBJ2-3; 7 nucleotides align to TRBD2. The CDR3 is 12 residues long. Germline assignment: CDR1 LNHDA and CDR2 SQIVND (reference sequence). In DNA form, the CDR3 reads TGTGCTAGCGGGTCTAGCACAGATACGCAGTATTTT. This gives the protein CASGSSTDTQYF.

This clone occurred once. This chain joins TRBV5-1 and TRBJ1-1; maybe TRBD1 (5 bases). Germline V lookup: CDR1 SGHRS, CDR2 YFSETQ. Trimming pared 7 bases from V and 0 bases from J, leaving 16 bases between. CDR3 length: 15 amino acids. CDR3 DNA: TGCGCCAGCTCAGGTGCGCGGGGCCTGAACACTGAAGCTTTCTTT. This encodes CASSGARGLNTEAFF.

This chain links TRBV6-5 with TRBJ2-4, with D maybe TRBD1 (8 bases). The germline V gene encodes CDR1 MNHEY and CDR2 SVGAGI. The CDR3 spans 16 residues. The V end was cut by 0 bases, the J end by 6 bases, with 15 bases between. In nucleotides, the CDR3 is TGTGCCAGCAGTTACTCCGGACAGGGAGGGGGAAACATTCAGTACTTC. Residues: CASSYSGQGGGNIQYF.

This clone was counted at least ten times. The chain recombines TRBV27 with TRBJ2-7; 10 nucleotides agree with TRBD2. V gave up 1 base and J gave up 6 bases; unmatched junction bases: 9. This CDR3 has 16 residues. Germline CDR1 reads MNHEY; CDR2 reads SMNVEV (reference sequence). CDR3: CASSLYLLAGVGEQYF. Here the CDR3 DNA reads TGTGCCAGCAGTTTATATCTTCTAGCGGGAGTGGGCGAGCAGTACTTC.

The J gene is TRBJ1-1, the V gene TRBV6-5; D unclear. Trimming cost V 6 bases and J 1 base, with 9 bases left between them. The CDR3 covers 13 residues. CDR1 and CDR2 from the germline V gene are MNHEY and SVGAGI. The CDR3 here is CASRFLQNTEAFF. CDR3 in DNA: TGTGCCAGCAGATTCCTTCAGAACACTGAAGCTTTCTTT.

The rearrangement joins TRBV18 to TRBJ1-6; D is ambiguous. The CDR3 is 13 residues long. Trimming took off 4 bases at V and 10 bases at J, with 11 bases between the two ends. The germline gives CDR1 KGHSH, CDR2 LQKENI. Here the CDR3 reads CASSHKDDSPLHF. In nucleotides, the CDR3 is TGTGCCAGCTCACACAAGGACGACTCACCCCTCCACTTT.

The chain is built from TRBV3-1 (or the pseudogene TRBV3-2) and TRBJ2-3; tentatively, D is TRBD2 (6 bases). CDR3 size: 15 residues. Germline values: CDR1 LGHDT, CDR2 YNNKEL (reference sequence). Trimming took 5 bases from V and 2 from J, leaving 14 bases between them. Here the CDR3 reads CASSARASVTDTQYF. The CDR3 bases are TGTGCCAGCAGCGCCCGGGCTAGCGTCACAGATACGCAGTATTTT.

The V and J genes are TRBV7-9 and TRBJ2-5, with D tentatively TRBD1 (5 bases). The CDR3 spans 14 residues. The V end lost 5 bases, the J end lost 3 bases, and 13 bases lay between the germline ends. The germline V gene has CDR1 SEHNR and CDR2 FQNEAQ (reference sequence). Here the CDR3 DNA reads TGTGCCAGCAGCCCCTCGTGGGGCGAAGAGACCCAGTACTTC. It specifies CASSPSWGEETQYF.

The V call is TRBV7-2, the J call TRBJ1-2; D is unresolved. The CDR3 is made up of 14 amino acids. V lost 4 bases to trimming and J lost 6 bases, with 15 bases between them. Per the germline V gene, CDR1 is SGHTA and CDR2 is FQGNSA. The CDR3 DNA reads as TGTGCCAGCAGCTCGTCGCCAGGAGTCCATGGCTACACCTTC. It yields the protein CASSSSPGVHGYTF. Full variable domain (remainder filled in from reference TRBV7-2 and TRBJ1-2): GAGVSQSPSNKVTEKGKDVELRCDPISGHTALYWYRQSLGQGLEFLIYFQGNSAPDKSGLPSDRFSAERTGGSVSTLTIQRTQQEDSAVYLCASSSSPGVHGYTFGSGTRLTVV.

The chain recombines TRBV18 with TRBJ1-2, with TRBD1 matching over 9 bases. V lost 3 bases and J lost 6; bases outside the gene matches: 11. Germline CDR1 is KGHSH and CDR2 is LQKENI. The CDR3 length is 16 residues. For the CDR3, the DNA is TGTGCCAGCTCACCGTCTAAGGACAGGGGTGCGCATGGCTACACCTTC. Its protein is CASSPSKDRGAHGYTF.

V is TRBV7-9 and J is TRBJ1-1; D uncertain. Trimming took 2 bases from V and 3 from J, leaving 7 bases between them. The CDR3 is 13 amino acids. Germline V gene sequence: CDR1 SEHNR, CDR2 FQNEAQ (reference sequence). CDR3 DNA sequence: TGTGCCAGCAGCTTAAGGTCGGACACTGAAGCTTTCTTT. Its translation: CASSLRSDTEAFF.

The CDR3 spells CASSLVGSTEAFF. CDR3 DNA: TGTGCCAGCAGTTTAGTGGGGAGCACTGAAGCTTTCTTT. The chain employs TRBV27 and TRBJ1-1; D gene ambiguous. The CDR3 spans 13 residues. V was cut by 2 bases and J by 4 bases, with 8 bases left in between. The V gene's germline CDR1 is MNHEY and CDR2 SMNVEV (reference sequence).